These T cell receptor beta chains were read from a single sample in a study of T cell clonotyping in hematopoietic cell transplantation. Clones were read by immunoSEQ multiplex PCR, and TCRdb kept only the in-frame ones, dropping some. The sample carries tens of thousands of clones, approximately 95% recorded once. The sequencing input was peripheral blood mononuclear cells. These receptors originate from a man aged 30-40 years in good health. Some clones in this sample may be carry-over from other donors' samples. Both conserved end residues are part of each CDR3. Each record gives: D gene, V gene, clone size, J gene, CDR3 protein, CDR3 DNA. D genes are given only for firm matches. The size entry is marked missing in some rows and otherwise reads once, few, many or a size class.

-	TRBV27	-	TRBJ1-6	CASSSVINSPLHF	TGTGCCAGCAGCTCCGTGATCAATTCACCCCTCCACTTT
TRBD2	TRBV5-4	-	TRBJ2-3	CASEVGGRASTDTQYF	TGTGCCAGCGAGGTCGGCGGGAGGGCCAGCACAGATACGCAGTATTTT
-	TRBV30	-	TRBJ2-3	CAWTKLVPDTQYF	TGTGCCTGGACCAAACTAGTCCCAGATACGCAGTATTTT
TRBD2	TRBV6-5	-	TRBJ2-2	CASSYSGGTGELFF	TGTGCCAGCAGTTATAGCGGGGGCACCGGGGAGCTGTTTTTT
TRBD1	TRBV6-1	few	TRBJ2-6	CASSERDSSGANVLTF	TGTGCCAGCAGTGAACGGGACAGCTCTGGGGCCAACGTCCTGACTTTC
-	TRBV30	once	TRBJ1-2	CAWSRYPDSLTFYGYTF	TGTGCCTGGAGTCGATATCCGGACAGCCTTACCTTCTATGGCTACACCTTC
-	TRBV7-3	-	TRBJ2-7	CASSLAGSHEQYF	TGTGCCAGCAGCTTGGCCGGGTCCCACGAGCAGTACTTC
-	TRBV6-1	-	TRBJ2-1	CASSEEVAPYNEQFF	TGTGCCAGCAGTGAAGAGGTGGCCCCCTACAATGAGCAGTTCTTC
-	TRBV13	once	TRBJ2-7	CASSPQAEIYEQYF	TGTGCCAGCAGCCCCCAGGCAGAAATCTACGAGCAGTACTTC
-	TRBV6-5	-	TRBJ2-2	CASRPLSEDTGELFF	TGTGCCAGCCGACCTCTGTCGGAAGACACCGGGGAGCTGTTTTTT
-	TRBV20-1	-	TRBJ2-5	CSAQALETQYF	TGCAGTGCACAGGCCCTAGAGACCCAGTACTTC
-	TRBV7-3	-	TRBJ2-7	CASSFGGGYEQYF	TGTGCCAGCAGCTTCGGGGGAGGCTACGAGCAGTACTTC
-	TRBV11-2	-	TRBJ2-2	CASSLRGLTGELFF	TGTGCCAGCAGCTTACGGGGCCTGACCGGGGAGCTGTTTTTT
-	TRBV15	-	TRBJ1-4	CATSRDLAATNEKLFF	TGTGCCACCAGCAGAGATTTGGCAGCAACTAATGAAAAACTGTTTTTT
-	TRBV5-4	-	TRBJ1-5	CASSPGGGGNQPQHF	TGTGCCAGCAGCCCTGGGGGAGGGGGCAATCAGCCCCAGCATTTT
TRBD1	TRBV7-9	-	TRBJ1-4	CASSEGQAANEKLFF	TGTGCCAGCAGCGAAGGACAGGCGGCTAATGAAAAACTGTTTTTT
-	TRBV28	-	TRBJ1-3	CASSFSGRGVNTIYF	TGTGCCAGCAGTTTTTCGGGCAGGGGTGTTAACACCATATATTTT
-	TRBV9	-	TRBJ2-1	CASSVGYQNEQFF	TGTGCCAGCAGCGTAGGCTACCAGAATGAGCAGTTCTTC
-	TRBV5-4	-	TRBJ2-7	CASSFQGGSYEQYF	TGTGCCAGCAGCTTCCAGGGGGGTTCCTACGAGCAGTACTTC
TRBD2	TRBV7-9	-	TRBJ2-5	CASSFGAGGPLSQETQYF	TGTGCCAGCAGCTTCGGGGCGGGAGGGCCGCTCTCCCAAGAGACCCAGTACTTC
-	TRBV5-6	once	TRBJ2-5	CASSLGGQETQYF	TGTGCCAGCAGCTTGGGTGGGCAAGAGACCCAGTACTTC
-	TRBV15	-	TRBJ2-7	CATSRAQASYEQYF	TGTGCCACCAGCAGAGCCCAGGCTTCCTACGAGCAGTACTTC
TRBD1	TRBV7-9	-	TRBJ2-6	CASSQAGTGDSGANVLTF	TGTGCCAGCAGTCAAGCCGGGACAGGGGATTCTGGGGCCAACGTCCTGACTTTC
TRBD2	TRBV30	-	TRBJ2-5	CAWSVGARAGRQETQYF	TGTGCCTGGAGTGTAGGTGCTCGAGCGGGAAGGCAAGAGACCCAGTACTTC
-	TRBV15	-	TRBJ2-1	CATSKTVNPYNEQFF	TGTGCCACCAGCAAGACAGTAAATCCTTACAATGAGCAGTTCTTC
TRBD1	TRBV4-1	-	TRBJ2-1	CASSPGQGAYNEQFF	TGCGCCAGCAGCCCGGGACAGGGAGCCTACAATGAGCAGTTCTTC
-	TRBV6-1	-	TRBJ2-7	CASSASPGTLSYEQYF	TGTGCCAGCAGTGCCTCTCCGGGGACACTATCCTACGAGCAGTACTTC
TRBD1	TRBV12-5	-	TRBJ2-3	CASGPQTGFTDTQYF	TGTGCTAGTGGTCCCCAGACAGGGTTCACAGATACGCAGTATTTT
-	TRBV9	-	TRBJ2-2	CASSLNTGELFF	TGTGCCAGCAGCCTGAACACCGGGGAGCTGTTTTTT
TRBD1	TRBV4-1	once	TRBJ1-5	CASSPGQLGQPQHF	TGCGCCAGCAGCCCGGGACAGCTGGGTCAGCCCCAGCATTTT
-	TRBV7-2	-	TRBJ2-2	CASSSHATGELFF	TGTGCCAGCAGCTCCCACGCTACTGGGGAGCTGTTTTTT
TRBD2	TRBV2	-	TRBJ2-1	CASSMTSGGLGEFF	TGTGCCAGCAGTATGACTAGCGGGGGGTTAGGGGAGTTCTTC
TRBD1	TRBV4-2	-	TRBJ2-2	CASSPGQGARSGELFF	TGTGCCAGCAGCCCGGGACAGGGGGCGCGATCTGGGGAGCTGTTTTTT
-	TRBV25-1	-	TRBJ1-2	CASSESGNYYGYTF	TGTGCCAGCAGTGAATCAGGGAATTACTATGGCTACACCTTC
TRBD2	TRBV6-5	once	TRBJ2-7	CASSYVPGGEQYF	TGTGCCAGCAGTTACGTACCGGGGGGCGAGCAGTACTTC
-	TRBV30	-	TRBJ1-1	CAWKAGILTEAFF	TGTGCCTGGAAAGCAGGGATTTTAACTGAAGCTTTCTTT
-	TRBV6-1	-	TRBJ2-7	CASKPGLNSYEQYF	TGTGCCAGCAAACCGGGACTGAACTCCTACGAGCAGTACTTC
-	TRBV7-6	-	TRBJ2-3	CASSIAGYSSTDTQYF	TGTGCCAGCAGCATTGCAGGGTATTCTAGCACAGATACGCAGTATTTT
TRBD2	TRBV27	-	TRBJ2-1	CASRTSSGIHGEQFF	TGTGCCAGCAGGACGTCTAGCGGGATCCACGGTGAGCAGTTCTTC
-	TRBV7-3	-	TRBJ2-5	CASSLDWKQTQYF	TGTGCCAGCAGCCTAGATTGGAAGCAGACCCAGTACTTC